These 21 T cell receptor beta chains came from one sample sequenced in a study of T cell repertoires in cytomegalovirus infection. Antigen specificity for these receptors is unknown. TCRdb reprocessed the reads via MiXCR and lists one record per CDR3 protein. The repertoire consists of over 100,000 distinct CDR3 sequences, with 25% to 35% occurring once and the leading ten covering about 81%. The specimen was CD8+ T cells from cultured PBMCs, collected from culture after CMV antigen stimulation. These receptors originate from a human donor in good health (CMV status not recorded). Some clones in this sample may be carry-over from other donors' samples.

There are a few counts of this clonotype. The chain links TRBV5-1 to TRBJ2-3; D is uncertain. Per germline, CDR1 SGHRS and CDR2 YFSETQ. V was pared by 4 bases and J by 0 bases, with 12 bases between. The CDR3 consists of 15 residues. The CDR3 here is CASSETQPSTDTQYF. The CDR3 DNA follows: TGCGCCAGCAGCGAAACACAGCCTAGCACAGATACGCAGTATTTT. The complete variable domain, with remaining parts taken from reference TRBV5-1 and TRBJ2-3, reads KAGVTQTPRYLIKTRGQQVTLSCSPISGHRSVSWYQQTPGQGLQFLFEYFSETQRNKGNFPGRFSGRQFSNSRSEMNVSTLELGDSALYLCASSETQPSTDTQYFGPGTRLTVL.

This chain connects TRBV6-5 to TRBJ2-3; the match to TRBD2 covers 11 bases. This CDR3 region has 15 residues. From germline, CDR1 is MNHEY and CDR2 SVGAGI. V dropped 5 bases and J dropped 6; count of bases not matched to a gene: 7. The chain's CDR3 is CASSPLAGGLDTQYF. The CDR3 region has the DNA TGTGCCAGCAGTCCATTAGCGGGGGGGCTGGATACGCAGTATTTT.

This clonotype was observed at least ten times. V is TRBV28 and J is TRBJ2-1; TRBD2 might be the D (6 bases). Germline loops: CDR1 MDHEN, CDR2 SYDVKM. The CDR3 sequence is 15 residues long. V was shortened by 3 bases and J by 4 bases, with 13 bases between the two germline ends. CDR3 sequence (DNA): TGTGCCAGCAGTTTCAGACCGGGGGAATACAATGAGCAGTTCTTC. Amino acid sequence: CASSFRPGEYNEQFF.

Ten or more counts support this clonotype. The V and J genes are TRBV7-2 and TRBJ2-5; no definite D call. This CDR3 has 15 residues. V lost 3 bases to trimming and J lost 1 base, with 12 bases between them. The V gene's germline CDR1 is SGHTA and CDR2 FQGNSA. DNA of the CDR3: TGTGCCAGCAGCTTGACTCTAGGGCCCCAAGAGACCCAGTACTTC. Translated, it gives CASSLTLGPQETQYF.

This clonotype was detected ten times or more. The rearrangement joins TRBV27 to TRBJ1-1; 9 bases match TRBD1. J lost 7 bases, V lost 7 bases, and 10 bases had no gene match. This CDR3 region has 14 residues. Germline V gene data show CDR1 as MNHEY and CDR2 as SMNVEV (reference sequence). The CDR3 nucleotides are TGTGCCAGCACTCAAGGGACAGGGATCGGTGAAGCTTTCTTT. This encodes CASTQGTGIGEAFF.

The chain combines TRBV20-1 with TRBJ2-4; possibly TRBD1 for D (5 bases). The CDR3 has 15 residues. Germline V gene sequence: CDR1 DFQATT, CDR2 SNEGSKA (reference sequence). V lost 5 bases, J lost 0 bases, and 14 bases lay in between. For the CDR3, the DNA is TGCAGTGCTGAAGACAGATTACTAGCCAAAAACATTCAGTACTTC. This encodes CSAEDRLLAKNIQYF.

This clonotype was counted only a few times. V and J are TRBV9 and TRBJ1-1; 8 nucleotides align to TRBD1. The V segment lost 0 bases and the J segment 4 bases; nucleotides outside the gene matches: 5. The CDR3 extends over 15 amino acids. Germline CDR1 is SGDLS and CDR2 is YYNGEE. Written as DNA, the CDR3 is TGTGCCAGCAGCGTAGGTACAGGGGGTAGCACTGAAGCTTTCTTT. The encoded protein is CASSVGTGGSTEAFF.

The V call is TRBV7-9, the J call TRBJ2-3; 12 nucleotides align to TRBD2. Germline V CDR1 and CDR2: SEHNR, FQNEAQ (reference sequence). This CDR3 spans 16 amino acids. Germline trimming cut 4 bases from V and 2 bases from J; bases unmatched to any gene: 4. For the CDR3, the DNA is TGTGCCAGCAGCTCGCGGACTAGCGGGGCCACAGATACGCAGTATTTT. Translating it yields CASSSRTSGATDTQYF.

The J gene is TRBJ2-7, the V gene TRBV7-8, with 7 positions matching TRBD1. The V gene's germline CDR1 is SGHVS and CDR2 FQNEAQ. The J segment lost 5 bases and the V segment lost 6 bases, leaving 13 bases of the junction unmatched. The CDR3 extends over 15 amino acids. The CDR3 DNA reads TGTGCCAGCAGTTTCGTGACAGGGTCTCAGGACGAGCAGTACTTC. Its translation: CASSFVTGSQDEQYF.

This clonotype was detected a few times. This rearrangement joins TRBV4-1 to TRBJ2-7; 8 bases are a match to TRBD1. The germline gives CDR1 MGHRA, CDR2 YSYEKL. With 1 base clipped from V and 2 bases from J, the junction kept 7 bases outside the gene matches. CDR3 length: 16 amino acids. Written as DNA, the CDR3 is TGCGCCAGCAGCCAAGCACAGGGGGTAGCCGCCTACGAGCAGTACTTC. It codes for CASSQAQGVAAYEQYF.

This clonotype has a handful of counts. The V and J genes are TRBV2 and TRBJ2-1; 10 nucleotides line up with TRBD1. V lost 3 bases, J lost 8 bases, and 4 bases stayed unmatched. The CDR3 spans 14 residues. Per the germline V gene, CDR1 is SNHLY and CDR2 is FYNNEI. This CDR3 reads CASSDGDRGHEQFF. Written as DNA, the CDR3 is TGTGCCAGCAGTGATGGGGACAGGGGCCATGAGCAGTTCTTC.

This clonotype has more than one count but fewer than ten. The chain recombines TRBV13 with TRBJ2-7; D uncertain. The CDR3 loop spans 12 amino acids. Germline CDR1 and CDR2: PRHDT and FYEKMQ (reference sequence). Trimming pared 5 bases from V and 5 bases from J, leaving 10 bases between. The CDR3 DNA follows: TGTGCCAGCAGCCCCGGAGAGAACGAGCAGTACTTC. Its protein is CASSPGENEQYF.

This clonotype appeared a few times. The gene calls are TRBV5-6 and TRBJ1-2, with D uncertain. This CDR3 has 17 residues. Trimming shortened V by 3 bases and J by 0 bases, and 18 bases separated the two germline ends. Germline CDR1 and CDR2: SGHDT and YYEEEE. This chain's CDR3 is CASSSKEPNPANYGYTF. DNA of the CDR3: TGTGCCAGCAGCTCCAAGGAGCCCAACCCAGCTAACTATGGCTACACCTTC. The variable domain in full, with the rest retrieved from reference TRBV5-6 and TRBJ1-2, is DAGVTQSPTHLIKTRGQQVTLRCSPKSGHDTVSWYQQALGQGPQFIFQYYEEEERQRGNFPDRFSGHQFPNYSSELNVNALLLGDSALYLCASSSKEPNPANYGYTFGSGTRLTVV.

The chain uses TRBV4-1 and TRBJ2-2; 16 nucleotides line up with TRBD2. There are 21 residues in the CDR3. Germline V gene sequence: CDR1 MGHRA, CDR2 YSYEKL. Unmatched junction bases numbered 8, after V lost 1 base and J lost 0 bases. CDR3 residues: CASSQGAGLAGGPSNTGELFF. The DNA for the CDR3 is TGCGCCAGCAGCCAAGGAGCGGGACTAGCGGGGGGGCCGTCGAACACCGGGGAGCTGTTTTTT.

The table lists this clonotype with a few counts. V gene TRBV27 combines with J gene TRBJ1-1, with TRBD1 as a possible D gene (5 bases). There are 15 residues in the CDR3. Germline lookup yields CDR1 MNHEY and CDR2 SMNVEV (reference sequence). Trimming took 3 bases from V and 0 from J, leaving 11 bases between them. In nucleotides, the CDR3 is TGTGCCAGCAGTTTGAGGGGTCCCATGAACACTGAAGCTTTCTTT. This codes for CASSLRGPMNTEAFF.

The CDR3 region is CASSIRGANNQPQHF. The DNA of the CDR3 is TGTGCCAGTAGTATAAGGGGGGCCAACAATCAGCCCCAGCATTTT. The rearrangement joins TRBV19 to TRBJ1-5; D possibly corresponds to TRBD1 (6 bases). The CDR3 is 15 residues long. V was cut by 2 bases and J by 3 bases, with 11 bases left in between. Germline V CDR1 and CDR2: LNHDA, SQIVND (reference sequence). Based on the CDR3 plus reference TRBV19 and TRBJ1-5, the full variable domain is DGGITQSPKYLFRKEGQNVTLSCEQNLNHDAMYWYRQDPGQGLRLIYYSQIVNDFQKGDIAEGYSVSREKKESFPLTVTSAQKNPTAFYLCASSIRGANNQPQHFGDGTRLSIL.

In this sample, this clonotype turned up a few times. The gene calls are TRBV9 and TRBJ2-1; D possibly corresponds to TRBD2 (5 bases). CDR1 SGDLS and CDR2 YYNGEE come from the germline V gene. The CDR3 extends over 16 amino acids. V was pared by 0 bases and J by 5 bases, with 15 bases between. The chain's CDR3 is CASSVGGGLRDNEQFF. CDR3 in DNA: TGTGCCAGCAGCGTAGGAGGAGGCCTGAGGGACAATGAGCAGTTCTTC.

This sequence joins TRBV7-9 and TRBJ2-3; 12 bases match TRBD2. Germline V gene lookup returns CDR1 SEHNR and CDR2 FQNEAQ (reference sequence). The CDR3 extends over 17 amino acids. J lost 2 bases, V lost 5 bases, and 8 bases had no gene match. CDR3 protein: CASSDRGLAGPTDTQYF. For the CDR3, the DNA is TGTGCCAGCAGCGACAGAGGACTAGCGGGACCCACAGATACGCAGTATTTT.

This chain uses TRBV2 with TRBJ1-2, with D maybe TRBD1 (6 bases). Germline V gene sequence: CDR1 SNHLY, CDR2 FYNNEI. The CDR3 consists of 11 residues. Trimming removed 8 bases at V and 8 bases at J, with 12 bases between. The CDR3 reads CASPSGEGYTF. The CDR3 region has the DNA TGTGCCAGCCCGTCAGGGGAAGGCTACACCTTC.

This clonotype was seen a few times. The chain combines TRBV12-3 or TRBV12-4 with TRBJ2-5, with unresolved D. Trimming pared 3 bases from V and 4 bases from J, leaving 9 bases between. The CDR3 is 13 amino acids. CDR3 protein: CASSFYLGETQYF. The DNA for the CDR3 is TGTGCCAGCAGTTTCTATTTAGGAGAGACCCAGTACTTC.

The chain has TRBV6-5 and TRBJ2-3, with 12 nucleotides matching TRBD2. Germline trimming cut 0 bases from V and 5 bases from J; bases unmatched to any gene: 6. CDR1 is MNHEY, CDR2 SVGAGI, per germline. The CDR3 is made up of 17 amino acids. The CDR3 here is CASSYSKTSGGIDTQYF. CDR3 bases: TGTGCCAGCAGTTACTCGAAGACTAGCGGGGGTATAGATACGCAGTATTTT.